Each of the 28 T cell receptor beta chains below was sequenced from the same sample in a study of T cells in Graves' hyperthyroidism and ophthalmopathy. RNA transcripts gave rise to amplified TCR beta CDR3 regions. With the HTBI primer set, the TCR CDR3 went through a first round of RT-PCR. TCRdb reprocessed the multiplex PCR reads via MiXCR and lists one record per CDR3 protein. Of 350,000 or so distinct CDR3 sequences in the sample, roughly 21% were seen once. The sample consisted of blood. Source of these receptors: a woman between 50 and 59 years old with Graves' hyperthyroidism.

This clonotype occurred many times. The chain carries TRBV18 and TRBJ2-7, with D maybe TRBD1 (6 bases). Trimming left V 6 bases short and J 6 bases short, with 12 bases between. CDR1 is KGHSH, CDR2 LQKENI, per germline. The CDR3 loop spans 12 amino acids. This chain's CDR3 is CASSPGTSEQYF. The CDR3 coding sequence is TGTGCCAGCTCTCCAGGGACATCCGAGCAGTACTTC.

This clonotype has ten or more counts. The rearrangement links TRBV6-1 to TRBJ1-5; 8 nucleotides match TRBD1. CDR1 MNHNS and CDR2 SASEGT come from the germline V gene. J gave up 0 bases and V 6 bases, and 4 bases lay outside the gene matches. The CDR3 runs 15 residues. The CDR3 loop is CASRLTGDSNQPQHF. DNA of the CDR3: TGTGCCAGCAGACTGACAGGGGATAGCAATCAGCCCCAGCATTTT.

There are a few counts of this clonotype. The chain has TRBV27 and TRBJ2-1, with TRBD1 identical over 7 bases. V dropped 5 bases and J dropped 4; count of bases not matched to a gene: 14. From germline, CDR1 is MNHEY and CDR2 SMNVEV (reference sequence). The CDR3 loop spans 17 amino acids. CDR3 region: CASSDGRQGSSYNEQFF. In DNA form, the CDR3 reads TGTGCCAGCAGTGACGGCCGACAGGGCTCCTCTTACAATGAGCAGTTCTTC.

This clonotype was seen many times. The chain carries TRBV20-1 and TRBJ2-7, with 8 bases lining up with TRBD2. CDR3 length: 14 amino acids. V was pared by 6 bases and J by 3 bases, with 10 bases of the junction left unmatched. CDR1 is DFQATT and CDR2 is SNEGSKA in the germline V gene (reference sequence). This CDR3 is CSATGTSSIYEQYF. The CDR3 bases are TGCAGTGCAACCGGGACTAGTTCAATCTACGAGCAGTACTTC.

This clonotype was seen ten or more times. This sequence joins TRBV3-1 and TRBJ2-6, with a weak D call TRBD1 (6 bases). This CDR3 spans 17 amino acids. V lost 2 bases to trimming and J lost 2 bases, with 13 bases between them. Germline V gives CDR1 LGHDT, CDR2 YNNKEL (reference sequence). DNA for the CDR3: TGTGCCAGCAGCCAATCCAGGGGCATGGCTGGGGCCAACGTCCTGACTTTC. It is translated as CASSQSRGMAGANVLTF.

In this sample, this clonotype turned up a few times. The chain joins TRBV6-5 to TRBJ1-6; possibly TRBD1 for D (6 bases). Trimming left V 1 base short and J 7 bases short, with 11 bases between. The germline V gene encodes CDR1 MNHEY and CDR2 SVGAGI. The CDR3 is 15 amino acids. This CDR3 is CASSYLTGLNSPLHF. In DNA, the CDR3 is TGTGCCAGCAGTTACTTGACAGGCCTGAATTCACCCCTCCACTTT.

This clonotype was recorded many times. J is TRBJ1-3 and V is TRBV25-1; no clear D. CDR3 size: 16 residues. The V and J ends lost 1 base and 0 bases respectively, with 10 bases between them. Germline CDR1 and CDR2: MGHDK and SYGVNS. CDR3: CASSESWISSGNTIYF. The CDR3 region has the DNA TGTGCCAGCAGTGAATCGTGGATAAGCTCTGGAAACACCATATATTTT. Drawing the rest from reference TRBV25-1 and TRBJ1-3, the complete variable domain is EADIYQTPRYLVIGTGKKITLECSQTMGHDKMYWYQQDPGMELHLIHYSYGVNSTEKGDLSSESTVSRIRTEHFPLTLESARPSHTSQYLCASSESWISSGNTIYFGEGSWLTVV.

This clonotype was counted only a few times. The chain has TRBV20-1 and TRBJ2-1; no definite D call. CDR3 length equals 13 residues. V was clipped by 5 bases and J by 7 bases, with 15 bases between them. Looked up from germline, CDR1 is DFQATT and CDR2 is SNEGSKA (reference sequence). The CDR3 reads CSAGVLWGNEQFF. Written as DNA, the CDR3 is TGCAGTGCTGGGGTCTTATGGGGAAATGAGCAGTTCTTC.

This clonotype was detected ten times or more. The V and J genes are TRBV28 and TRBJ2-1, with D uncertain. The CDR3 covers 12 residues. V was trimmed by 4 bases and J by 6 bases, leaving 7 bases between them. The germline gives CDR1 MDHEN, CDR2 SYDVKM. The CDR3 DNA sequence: TGTGCCAGCAGTTCCCGGACCAATGAGCAGTTCTTC. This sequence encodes CASSSRTNEQFF.

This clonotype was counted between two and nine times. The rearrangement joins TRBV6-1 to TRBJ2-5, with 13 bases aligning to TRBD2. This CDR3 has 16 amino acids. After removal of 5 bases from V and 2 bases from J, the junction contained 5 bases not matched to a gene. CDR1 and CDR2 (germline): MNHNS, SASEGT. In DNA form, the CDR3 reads TGTGCCAGCAGTTCGACTAGCGGGGGGCCGCAAGAGACCCAGTACTTC. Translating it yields CASSSTSGGPQETQYF.

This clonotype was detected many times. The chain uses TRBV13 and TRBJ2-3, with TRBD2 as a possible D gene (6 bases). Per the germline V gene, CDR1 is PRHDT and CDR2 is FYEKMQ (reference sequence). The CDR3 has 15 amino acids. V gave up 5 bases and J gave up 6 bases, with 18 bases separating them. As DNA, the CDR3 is TGTGCCAGCAGCGCTCTAGCGACCCCACCGGATACGCAGTATTTT. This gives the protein CASSALATPPDTQYF.

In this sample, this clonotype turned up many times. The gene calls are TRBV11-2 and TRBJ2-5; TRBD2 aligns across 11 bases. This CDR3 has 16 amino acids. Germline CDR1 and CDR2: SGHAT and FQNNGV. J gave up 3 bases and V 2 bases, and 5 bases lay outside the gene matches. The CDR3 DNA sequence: TGTGCCAGCAGCTTACGCCGACTAGCGGGGAAAGAGACCCAGTACTTC. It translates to CASSLRRLAGKETQYF. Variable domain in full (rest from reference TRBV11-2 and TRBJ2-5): EAGVAQSPRYKIIEKRQSVAFWCNPISGHATLYWYQQILGQGPKLLIQFQNNGVVDDSQLPKDRFSAERLKGVDSTLKIQPAKLEDSAVYLCASSLRRLAGKETQYFGPGTRLLVL.

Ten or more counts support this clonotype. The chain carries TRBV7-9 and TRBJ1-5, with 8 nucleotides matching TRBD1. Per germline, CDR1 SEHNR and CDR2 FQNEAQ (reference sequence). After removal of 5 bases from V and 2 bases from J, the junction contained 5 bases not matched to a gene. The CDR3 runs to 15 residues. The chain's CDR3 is CASSPQGAGNQPQHF. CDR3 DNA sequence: TGTGCCAGCAGCCCGCAGGGGGCCGGCAATCAGCCCCAGCATTTT. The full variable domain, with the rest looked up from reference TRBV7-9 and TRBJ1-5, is DTGVSQNPRHKITKRGQNVTFRCDPISEHNRLYWYRQTLGQGPEFLTYFQNEAQLEKSRLLSDRFSAERPKGSFSTLEIQRTEQGDSAMYLCASSPQGAGNQPQHFGDGTRLSIL.

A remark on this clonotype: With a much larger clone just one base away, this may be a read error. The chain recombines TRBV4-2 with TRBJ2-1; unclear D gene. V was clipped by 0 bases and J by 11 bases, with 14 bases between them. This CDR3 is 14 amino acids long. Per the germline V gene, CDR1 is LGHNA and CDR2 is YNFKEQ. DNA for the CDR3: TGTGCCAGCAGCCAAGAAGCGCAAGGAAATAAGCAGTTCTTC. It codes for CASSQEAQGNKQFF.

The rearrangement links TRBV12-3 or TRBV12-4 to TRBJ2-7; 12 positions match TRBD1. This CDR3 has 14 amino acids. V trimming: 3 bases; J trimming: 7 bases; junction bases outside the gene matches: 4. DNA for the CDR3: TGTGCCAGCAGTTTGGGGACAGGGGGCGCGGAGCAGTACTTC. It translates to CASSLGTGGAEQYF.

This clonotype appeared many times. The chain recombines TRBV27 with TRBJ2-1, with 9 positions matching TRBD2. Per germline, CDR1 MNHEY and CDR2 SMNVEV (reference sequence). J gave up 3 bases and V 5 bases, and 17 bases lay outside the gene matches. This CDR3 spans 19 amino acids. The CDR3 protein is CASSRFGGLAGSGYNEQFF. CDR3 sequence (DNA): TGTGCCAGCAGTCGTTTTGGGGGGCTAGCGGGGAGTGGCTACAATGAGCAGTTCTTC.

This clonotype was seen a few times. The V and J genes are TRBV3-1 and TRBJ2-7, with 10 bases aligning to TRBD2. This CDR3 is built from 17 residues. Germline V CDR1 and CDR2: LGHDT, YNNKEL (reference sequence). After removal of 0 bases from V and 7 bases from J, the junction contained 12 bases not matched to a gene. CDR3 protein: CASSQELAGAGAGEQYF. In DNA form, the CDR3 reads TGTGCCAGCAGCCAAGAGCTAGCGGGAGCAGGGGCCGGGGAGCAGTACTTC.

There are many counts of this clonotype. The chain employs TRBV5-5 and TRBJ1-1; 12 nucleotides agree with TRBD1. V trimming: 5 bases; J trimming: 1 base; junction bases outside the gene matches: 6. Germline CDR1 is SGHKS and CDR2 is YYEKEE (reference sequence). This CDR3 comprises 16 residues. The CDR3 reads CASRRDRGLRNTEAFF. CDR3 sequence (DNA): TGTGCCAGCAGACGGGACAGGGGGCTTCGGAACACTGAAGCTTTCTTT.

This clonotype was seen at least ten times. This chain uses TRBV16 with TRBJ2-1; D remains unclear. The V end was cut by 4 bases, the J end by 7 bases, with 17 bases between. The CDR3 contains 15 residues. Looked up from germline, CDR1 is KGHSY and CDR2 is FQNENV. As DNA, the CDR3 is TGTGCCAGCAGCCCCTCCCGGGCACTTAATAATGAGCAGTTCTTC. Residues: CASSPSRALNNEQFF.

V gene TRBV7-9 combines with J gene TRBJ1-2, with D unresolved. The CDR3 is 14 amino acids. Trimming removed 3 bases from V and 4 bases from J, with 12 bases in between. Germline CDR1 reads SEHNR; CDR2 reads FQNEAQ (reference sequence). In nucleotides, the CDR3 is TGTGCCAGCAGCTTTAAGGAGTACCTCTATGGCTACACCTTC. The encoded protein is CASSFKEYLYGYTF.

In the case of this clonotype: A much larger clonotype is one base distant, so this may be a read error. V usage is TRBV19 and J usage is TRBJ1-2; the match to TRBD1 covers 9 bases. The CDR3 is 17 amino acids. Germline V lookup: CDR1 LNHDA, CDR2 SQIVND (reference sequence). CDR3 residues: CASSFQFGTGRVYGYIF. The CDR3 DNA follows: TGTGCCAGTAGTTTTCAATTCGGGACAGGGAGAGTCTATGGCTACATCTTC.

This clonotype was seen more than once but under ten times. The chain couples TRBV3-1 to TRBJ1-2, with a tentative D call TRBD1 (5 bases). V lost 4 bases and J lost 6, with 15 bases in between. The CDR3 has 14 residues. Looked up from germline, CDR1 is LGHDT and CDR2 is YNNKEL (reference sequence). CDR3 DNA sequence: TGTGCCAGCAGCCTCGGGGGACGTGTGGATGGCTACACCTTC. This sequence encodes CASSLGGRVDGYTF.

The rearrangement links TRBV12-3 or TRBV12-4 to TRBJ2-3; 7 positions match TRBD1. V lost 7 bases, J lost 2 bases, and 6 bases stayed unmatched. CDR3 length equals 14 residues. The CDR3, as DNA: TGTGCCAGCAACACAGGGGAATACACAGATACGCAGTATTTT. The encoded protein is CASNTGEYTDTQYF.

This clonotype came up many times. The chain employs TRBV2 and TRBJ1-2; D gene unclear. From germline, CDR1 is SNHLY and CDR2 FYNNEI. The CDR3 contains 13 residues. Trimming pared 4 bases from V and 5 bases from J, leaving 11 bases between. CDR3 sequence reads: CASSVAGLYGYTF. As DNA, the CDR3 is TGTGCCAGCAGTGTCGCAGGTCTATATGGCTACACCTTC.

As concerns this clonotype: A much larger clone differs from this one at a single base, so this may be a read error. CDR3 DNA sequence: TGCGCCAGCAGCATACGGGGGGCGAAGGAAAAACTGTTTTTT. Encoded protein: CASSIRGAKEKLFF. This chain uses TRBV5-1 with TRBJ1-4; D is perhaps TRBD1 (6 bases). There are 14 residues in the CDR3. Germline assignment: CDR1 SGHRS and CDR2 YFSETQ. V lost 4 bases and J lost 8, with 15 bases in between.

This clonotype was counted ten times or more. Written as DNA, the CDR3 is TGTGCCAGCAGGGGAACAGGCTTGAACACCGGGGAGCTGTTTTTT. Protein sequence: CASRGTGLNTGELFF. The chain is built from TRBV28 and TRBJ2-2, with D possibly matching TRBD1 (5 bases). The germline CDR1 and CDR2 sequences are MDHEN and SYDVKM. The CDR3 spans 15 residues. V lost 6 bases and J lost 1, with 12 bases in between.

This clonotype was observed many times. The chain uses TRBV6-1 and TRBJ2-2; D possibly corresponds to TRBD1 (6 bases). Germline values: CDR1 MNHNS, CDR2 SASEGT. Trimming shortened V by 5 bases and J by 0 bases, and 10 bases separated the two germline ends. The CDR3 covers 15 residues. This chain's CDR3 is CASSQGITNTGELFF. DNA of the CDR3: TGTGCCAGCAGTCAGGGGATCACGAACACCGGGGAGCTGTTTTTT.

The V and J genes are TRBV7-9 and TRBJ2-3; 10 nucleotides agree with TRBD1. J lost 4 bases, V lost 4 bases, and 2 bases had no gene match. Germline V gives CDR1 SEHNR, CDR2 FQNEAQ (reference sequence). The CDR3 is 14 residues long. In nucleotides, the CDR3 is TGTGCCAGCAGCTCGACAGGGGGCCCAGATACGCAGTATTTT. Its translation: CASSSTGGPDTQYF. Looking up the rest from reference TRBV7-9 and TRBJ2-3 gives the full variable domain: DTGVSQNPRHKITKRGQNVTFRCDPISEHNRLYWYRQTLGQGPEFLTYFQNEAQLEKSRLLSDRFSAERPKGSFSTLEIQRTEQGDSAMYLCASSSTGGPDTQYFGPGTRLTVL.